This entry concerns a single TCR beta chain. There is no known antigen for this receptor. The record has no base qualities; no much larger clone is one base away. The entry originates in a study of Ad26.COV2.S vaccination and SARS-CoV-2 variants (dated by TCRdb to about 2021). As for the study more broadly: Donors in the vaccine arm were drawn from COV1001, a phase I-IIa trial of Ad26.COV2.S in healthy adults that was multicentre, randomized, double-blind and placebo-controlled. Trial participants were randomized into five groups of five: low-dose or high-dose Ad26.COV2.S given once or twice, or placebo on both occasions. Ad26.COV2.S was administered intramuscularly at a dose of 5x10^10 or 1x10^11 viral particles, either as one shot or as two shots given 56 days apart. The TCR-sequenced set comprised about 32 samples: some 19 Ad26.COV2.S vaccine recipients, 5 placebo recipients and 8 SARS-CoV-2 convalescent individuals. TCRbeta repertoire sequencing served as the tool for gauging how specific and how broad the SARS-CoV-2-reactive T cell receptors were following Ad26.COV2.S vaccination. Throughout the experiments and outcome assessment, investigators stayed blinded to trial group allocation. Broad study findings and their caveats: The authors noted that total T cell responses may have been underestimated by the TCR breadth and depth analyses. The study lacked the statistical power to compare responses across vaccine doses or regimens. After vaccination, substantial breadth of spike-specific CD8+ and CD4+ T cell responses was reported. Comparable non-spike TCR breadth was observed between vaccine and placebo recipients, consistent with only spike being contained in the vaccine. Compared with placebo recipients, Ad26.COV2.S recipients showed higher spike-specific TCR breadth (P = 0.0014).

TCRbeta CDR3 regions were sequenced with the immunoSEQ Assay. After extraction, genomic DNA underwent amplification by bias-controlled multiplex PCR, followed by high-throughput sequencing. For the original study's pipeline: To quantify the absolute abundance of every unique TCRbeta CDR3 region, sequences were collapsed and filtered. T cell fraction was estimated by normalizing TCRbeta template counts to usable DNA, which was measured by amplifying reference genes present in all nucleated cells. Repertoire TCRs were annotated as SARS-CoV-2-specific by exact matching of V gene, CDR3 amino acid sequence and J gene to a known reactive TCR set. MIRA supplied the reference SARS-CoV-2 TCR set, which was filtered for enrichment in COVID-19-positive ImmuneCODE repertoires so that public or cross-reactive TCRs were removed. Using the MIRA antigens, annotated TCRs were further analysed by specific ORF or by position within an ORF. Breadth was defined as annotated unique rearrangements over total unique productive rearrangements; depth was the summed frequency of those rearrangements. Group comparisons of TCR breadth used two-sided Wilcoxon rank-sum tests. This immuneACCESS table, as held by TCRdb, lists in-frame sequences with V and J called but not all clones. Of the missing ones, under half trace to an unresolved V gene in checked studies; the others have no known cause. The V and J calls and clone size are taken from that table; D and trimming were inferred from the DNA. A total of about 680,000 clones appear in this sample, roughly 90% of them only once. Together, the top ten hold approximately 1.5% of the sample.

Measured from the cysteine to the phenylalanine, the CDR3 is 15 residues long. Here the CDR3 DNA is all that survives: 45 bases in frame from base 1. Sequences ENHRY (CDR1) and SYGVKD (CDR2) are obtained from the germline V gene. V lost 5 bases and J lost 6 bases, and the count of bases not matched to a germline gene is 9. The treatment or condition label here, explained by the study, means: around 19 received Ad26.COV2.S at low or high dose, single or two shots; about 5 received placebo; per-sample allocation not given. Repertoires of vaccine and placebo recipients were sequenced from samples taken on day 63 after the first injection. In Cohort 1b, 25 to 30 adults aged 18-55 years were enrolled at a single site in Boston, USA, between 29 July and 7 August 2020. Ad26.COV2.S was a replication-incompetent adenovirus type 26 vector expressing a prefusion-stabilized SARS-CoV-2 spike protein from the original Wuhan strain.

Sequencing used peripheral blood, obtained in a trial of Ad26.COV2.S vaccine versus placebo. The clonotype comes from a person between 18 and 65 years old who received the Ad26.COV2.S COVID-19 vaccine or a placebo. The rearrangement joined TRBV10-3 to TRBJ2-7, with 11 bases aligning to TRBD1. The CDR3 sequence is CAISQLGQGALEQYF. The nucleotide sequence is TGTGCCATCAGTCAACTCGGACAGGGGGCTCTCGAGCAGTACTTC.